This T cell receptor beta chain came from a study of cytomegalovirus exposure and HLA in healthy donors (dated by TCRdb to about 2017). With regard to the full study: According to an earlier analysis of 450 to 650 of the donors, about 179 million T cells yielded 100 million or so unique TCR beta sequences and about 300 Gb of sequence data. Around 320 gigabases of sequencing data and 80 million or so unique TCR sequences were included in an early release covering several hundred HLA-typed donors. The genetic ancestry cluster associated with self-reported Caucasian donors included 80% to 90% of the roughly 410 genotyped donors. The study aimed to test whether signatures of past pathogen exposure could be identified by cataloging public T cell receptors. Using immunosequencing, the study profiled T cell repertoires from 640 or so subjects and related those repertoires to cytomegalovirus serostatus. Besides the first cohort of 666 subjects, a separate validation cohort made up of 120 or so different subjects was used. To predict cytomegalovirus infection status, the study combined high-throughput TCR immunosequencing, statistical association of individual TCRs with disease status, and machine learning. In a later analysis, previously published TCR beta repertoires from roughly 710 donors were re-analyzed and high-resolution HLA genotyping was added so that TCR occurrence patterns could be studied. Rather than using new phenotypic data, the later analysis identified candidate immune exposures from TCR beta sequences and from how often those sequences occurred across donors. An earlier analysis of approximately 580 of the donors used high-throughput TCR beta sequencing to judge whether each TCR beta V gene segment behaved as functional or pseudogenic. Donor age, sex, ethnicity and CMV serostatus were compiled alongside the repertoire data. Genome-wide SNP genotypes for about three fifths of the roughly 670 donors were used in a later genetic analysis, which treated that subset as a discovery cohort. All discovery cohort repertoires had been generated on a single sequencing platform. Both class I and class II loci were covered by HLA typing, at four-digit resolution. Typing coverage varied by locus: about 620-640 donors for A, B, C, DRB1 and DQB1; approximately 500 for DQA1; about 590 for DPA1; 450 to 480 for DPB1. About 5 DR-DQ haplotypes were handled as single units for association and clustering, since linkage in the cohort was strong. Among about 360 genotyped donors of the cohort, an average of roughly 240,000 unique TCR beta nucleotide sequences were sequenced per donor, roughly a sixth of them non-productive.

Notes on this clone: Its antigen remains undetermined. It has no much larger one-base neighbor in the sample; base qualities were not kept.

The library relied on the immunoSEQ multiplex PCR assay. The multiplex PCR relied on a mix of 60 forward primers for TCR Vbeta segments and 13 reverse primers for TCR Jbeta segments. Amplification of the CDR3 region of rearranged TCR beta genes was performed with a multiplex PCR assay on genomic DNA. On the Illumina HiSeq System, the amplified TCR beta libraries were sequenced as 87-base-pair reads. Per the original workflow: A later analysis tallied 75 million to 95 million unique TCR beta chains across the 640 or so repertoires, and some 10 million of those chains were shared by two or more donors. Raw reads were error-corrected and collapsed into unique sequences by a nearest-neighbor algorithm in which closely related sequences were merged to remove PCR and sequencing errors. V, D and J gene segments were assigned by aligning CDR3 sequences to IMGT reference sequences. For a sequence to be retained, a match of at least six nucleotides was required to both a V gene segment and a J gene segment. A rearrangement was called productive if the CDR3 had no stop codons and remained in frame with V and J, and every other rearrangement was called non-productive. Following IMGT convention, CDR3 was defined as the stretch from the second conserved V-encoded cysteine up to the conserved J-encoded phenylalanine. In an earlier analysis of around 600 of the donors, sequences lacking an unambiguous match to a single V gene segment were excluded. An earlier analysis of roughly 590 of the donors called V segments functional above 56.7% productive rearrangements and segregating when the between-donor standard deviation exceeded 5%. A statistical classification framework was developed to diagnose cytomegalovirus status using the catalog of TCR beta chain sequences. V and J gene assignment, in a later analysis, came from comparing TCR nucleotide sequences with IMGT/GENE-DB human TR gene sequences. In a later analysis, CDR3 sequences and most-parsimonious VDJ recombination scenarios were assigned using the TCRdist pipeline. In a later analysis, every TCR beta chain was defined by the combination of its CDR3 amino acid sequence and its V-gene family, and reads without a unique V-gene family were dropped. As a way to deal with suspected cross-contamination and a sequencing artifact, a later analysis dropped 640 or so nucleotide sequences that were highly shared and had low generation probability. In a later analysis, a clonal expansion index for each public chain was calculated from normalized within-repertoire ranks of inferred template counts. In a later analysis, generation probabilities were computed using a VDJ recombination model fitted to out-of-frame rearrangements, and the results were checked against IGoR. Hypergeometric tests were used in a later analysis to score TCR-TCR, TCR-HLA and TCR-CMV co-occurrence, with a repertoire-size bias correction applied to the TCR pairs. A later analysis estimated false discovery rates by permuting HLA or CMV assignments 20 times. In a later analysis, co-occurring TCRs were grouped using DBSCAN, and TCRdist sequence similarity was added for clustering within HLA-allele-positive subsets. Co-occurrence clustering excluded repertoires with fewer than 30,000 or more than 120,000 public chains, plus five with anomalous nucleotide sharing. Drawn from immuneACCESS, this table holds only the in-frame rearrangements with V and J called that TCRdb kept. Clones are partly lost; checked studies trace under half to an unresolved V gene and leave the rest unexplained. V, J and clone size are taken as reported in that table, and D and trimming were inferred from the DNA itself. The sample has over 150,000 clones on record, about 84% of them singletons. The ten top clones hold 5.6% of the sample.

Broader findings and caveats from the paper: In a later analysis, TCR association rates were found to vary across HLA loci, with the most associated TCRs seen for DRB1 alleles and the fewest for HLA-C alleles. A further reported finding was that TCR beta sequences accurately predicted the HLA-A and HLA-B alleles for most subjects in the first cohort. In an earlier analysis of approximately 600 of the donors, most TCR beta V segments were observed in productive rearrangements about 87% or about 30% of the time, broadly matching IMGT annotations. Sequencing depth was assumed to be roughly uniform across donors in the presence/absence analyses, though that assumption may not hold. In the study, some 160 TCR beta chains were listed as associated with cytomegalovirus. V-gene and J-gene trimming of TCR beta chains was associated with a missense DCLRE1C variant in a later genetic analysis, and the association was replicated in an independent cohort. Linkage disequilibrium might explain the correlated functional status among segregating V segments, but an unknown experimental factor could not be excluded. Across donors, most TCR sequences were observed very rarely, whereas some public TCRs were present in many individuals. A later analysis found that most CMV-associated TCR beta chains appeared HLA-restricted, with HLA associations seemingly driven largely by CMV exposure. Approximately 16 rarely observed V segments, including chromosome 9 orphons, were excluded from the earlier analysis of approximately 600 of the donors because counts were too low. A cluster of highly shared sequence variants was judged likely to represent a technical artifact of the sequencing pipeline. Some IMGT-functional V segments, including TRBV6-2 and TRBV6-3, could not be distinguished by the 87-base-pair reads and were therefore excluded. A later analysis associated approximately 17,000 TCR beta sequences with specific HLA alleles at a false discovery rate of 0.05. In both the original and validation cohorts, the classifier was reported to diagnose cytomegalovirus status with high specificity and sensitivity. In a later analysis, HLA-associated TCR beta chains were found to be more clonally expanded and to have lower generation probabilities than equally common non-associated chains. Because HLA typing was unavailable for some donors at each locus, only the typed subset was used in association tests. Compared with the roughly 670-donor mean, donors in an Asian-associated ancestry cluster had fewer N-insertions in productive TCRs, according to a later genetic analysis. In vitro tests confirmed that a few of the cytomegalovirus-associated TCR beta chains recognize cytomegalovirus antigens. When HLA alleles, especially DR and DQ, strongly co-occurred, attributing TCR associations to individual alleles was difficult. According to a later analysis, parvovirus B19, influenza, CMV and Epstein-Barr virus appeared linked to several top co-occurrence clusters. It was suggested by the authors that the approach could potentially be generalized to other disease states and immunological phenotypes. For the cohort, immune exposure information was limited to CMV serostatus. The cohort was sequenced for TCR beta chains only, and without alpha or paired-chain data the features that could be detected were limited.

The cohort consisted of 666 healthy bone marrow donors. At the time of sampling, every cohort member was nominally healthy, though immune exposures that went unrecorded were likely present. The donor was CMV seropositive and belonged to the group of about 290 seropositive cohort members. A peripheral blood sample was collected from each donor, and TCR beta sequencing was performed on peripheral blood mononuclear cells. The Qiagen DNeasy Blood Extraction Kit was used to extract genomic DNA from the blood cell samples. Trimmed from V: 1 base; trimmed from J: 1 base; junction bases lacking a gene match: 6. The germline V gene gives CDR1 as SGHDN and CDR2 as FVKESK. The CDR3, from cysteine to phenylalanine, totals 16 residues. Solely the CDR3 DNA is kept, with 48 bases framed from the first base.

Sample: PBMCs. Here the chain combines TRBV14 and TRBJ2-5; a stretch of 7 junction bases matches TRBD2. This TCR came from a woman between 35 and 50 years old in good health and CMV-seropositive. The CDR3: CASSQGASGSQETQYF. The nucleotide sequence is TGTGCCAGCAGCCAAGGGGCTAGCGGTTCCCAAGAGACCCAGTACTTC.